The 9 T cell receptor beta chains below come from one sample, sequenced in a study of blood T cell repertoires in COVID-19. Some clones are missing from TCRdb's copy, which holds only in-frame ones; the method was immunoSEQ multiplex PCR. The sample holds approximately 110,000 clones, about 80% seen once. The source material was peripheral blood. The receptors come from a woman aged 70-85 years with acute or convalescent COVID-19.

The V call is TRBV4-1, the J call TRBJ1-2; D possibly corresponds to TRBD1 (6 bases). V was shortened by 3 bases and J by 4 bases, with 15 bases between the two germline ends. Germline CDR1 is MGHRA and CDR2 is YSYEKL. The CDR3 runs 15 residues. The CDR3 DNA is TGCGCCAGCAGCCACACGGACAGCACAATCTATGGCTACACCTTC. This codes for CASSHTDSTIYGYTF.

This clone was seen a few times. The genes are TRBV15 and TRBJ1-2; possibly TRBD1 for D (5 bases). V dropped 3 bases and J dropped 1 base, with 12 bases sitting between them. Germline lookup yields CDR1 LNHNV and CDR2 YYDKDF (reference sequence). The CDR3 runs to 15 residues. The CDR3, as DNA: TGTGCCACCAGCAGCGGGGGAGCGAATAACTATGGCTACACCTTC. It codes for CATSSGGANNYGYTF.

This chain uses TRBV15 with TRBJ2-5; 11 positions match TRBD2. Unmatched junction bases numbered 7, after V lost 3 bases and J lost 4 bases. The length of the CDR3 is 16 residues. From germline, CDR1 is LNHNV and CDR2 YYDKDF (reference sequence). Here the CDR3 DNA reads TGTGCCACCAGCAGCACTAGCGGGGGTGGGGGAGAGACCCAGTACTTC. It codes for CATSSTSGGGGETQYF.

The rearrangement uses TRBV6-1 and TRBJ1-1; D is unclear. V lost 2 bases and J lost 4, with 17 bases in between. CDR1 and CDR2 from the germline V gene are MNHNS and SASEGT. The CDR3 is 16 amino acids. DNA of the CDR3: TGTGCCAGCAGTGAATACCGGTTGGTTCGGGGCACTGAAGCTTTCTTT. Its protein is CASSEYRLVRGTEAFF.

This chain links TRBV19 with TRBJ1-1, with D possibly being TRBD1 (5 bases). The CDR3 covers 17 residues. Trimming pared 2 bases from V and 6 bases from J, leaving 22 bases between. Germline V gene lookup returns CDR1 LNHDA and CDR2 SQIVND (reference sequence). CDR3 DNA: TGTGCCAGTAGTATAATGGTGAAACTGGGCAGGGCTCCTGAAGCTTTCTTT. It is translated as CASSIMVKLGRAPEAFF. The full variable domain, completed using reference TRBV19 and TRBJ1-1, is DGGITQSPKYLFRKEGQNVTLSCEQNLNHDAMYWYRQDPGQGLRLIYYSQIVNDFQKGDIAEGYSVSREKKESFPLTVTSAQKNPTAFYLCASSIMVKLGRAPEAFFGQGTRLTVV.

This chain connects TRBV5-1 to TRBJ1-1, with D possibly matching TRBD1 (6 bases). The length of the CDR3 is 14 residues. CDR1 and CDR2 (germline): SGHRS, YFSETQ. V lost 4 bases to trimming and J lost 0 bases, with 10 bases between them. CDR3 in amino acids: CASSQGHLNTEAFF. CDR3 in DNA: TGCGCCAGCAGCCAGGGACACCTGAACACTGAAGCTTTCTTT.

Worth noting for this clone: One end of the junction is discordant with germline, which a read error may explain. The chain uses TRBV6-5 and TRBJ2-7; D is unresolved. Germline V gives CDR1 MNHEY, CDR2 SVGAGI. CDR3 size: 12 residues. CDR3 residues: CASTRTSSEQYF. CDR3 coding DNA: TGTGCCAGCACCAGAACCTCCTCCGAGCAGTACTTC.

The V gene is TRBV19, the J gene TRBJ1-5; 12 positions match TRBD1. Germline loops: CDR1 LNHDA, CDR2 SQIVND (reference sequence). This CDR3 comprises 16 residues. The junction had 7 bases not matched to a gene; V was cut back by 3 bases and J by 7 bases. The CDR3 coding sequence is TGTGCCAGTAGTATTGGGGACAGGGGGCAGGGACAGCCCCAGCATTTT. This gives the protein CASSIGDRGQGQPQHF.

This rearrangement joins TRBV6-1 to TRBJ1-1; 9 bases fit TRBD1. Per the germline V gene, CDR1 is MNHNS and CDR2 is SASEGT. The CDR3 is 16 amino acids. Germline trimming cut 4 bases from V and 0 bases from J; bases unmatched to any gene: 6. As DNA, the CDR3 is TGTGCCAGCAGTGGATTGACAGGGGGGATGAACACTGAAGCTTTCTTT. Protein: CASSGLTGGMNTEAFF.